This TCR beta chain emerged from a study of PD-1 blockade in classical Hodgkin lymphoma. Every one of the patients relapsed after autologous stem cell transplantation (brentuximab vedotin exposure was variable). The ends lost 8 bases at V and 3 bases at J; junction bases unmatched: 6. Germline values: CDR1 SEHNR, CDR2 FQNEAQ (reference sequence). The CDR3 length is 14 residues. Assay: immunoSEQ multiplex PCR; the TCRdb copy retains only in-frame clones and omits some. This sample yields about 36,000 clones, of which almost 70% are seen a single time; roughly 14% belongs to the top ten. This sample comprised peripheral blood mononuclear cells (PBMCs), obtained before the second cycle of nivolumab. The V and J genes are TRBV7-9 and TRBJ2-1, with 8 bases identical to TRBD2. The sequence was obtained from a human donor with classical Hodgkin lymphoma. CDR3 amino acids: CASAKLAVYNEQFF. As DNA, the CDR3 is TGTGCCAGCGCAAAACTAGCGGTCTACAATGAGCAGTTCTTC. The whole variable domain, remainder taken from reference TRBV7-9 and TRBJ2-1, is DTGVSQNPRHKITKRGQNVTFRCDPISEHNRLYWYRQTLGQGPEFLTYFQNEAQLEKSRLLSDRFSAERPKGSFSTLEIQRTEQGDSAMYLCASAKLAVYNEQFFGPGTRLTVL.